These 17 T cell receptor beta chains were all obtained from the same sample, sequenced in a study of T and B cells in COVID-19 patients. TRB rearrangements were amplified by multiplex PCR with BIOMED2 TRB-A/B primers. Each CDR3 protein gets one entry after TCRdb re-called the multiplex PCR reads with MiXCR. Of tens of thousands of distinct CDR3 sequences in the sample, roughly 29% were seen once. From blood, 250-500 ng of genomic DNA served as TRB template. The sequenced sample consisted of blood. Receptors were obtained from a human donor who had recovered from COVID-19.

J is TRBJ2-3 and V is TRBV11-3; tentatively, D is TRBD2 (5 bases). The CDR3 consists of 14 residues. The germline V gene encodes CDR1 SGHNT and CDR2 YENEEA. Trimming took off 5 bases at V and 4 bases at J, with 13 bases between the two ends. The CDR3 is CASSPRLSADTQYF. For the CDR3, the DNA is TGTGCCAGCAGCCCCCGCCTTAGCGCAGATACGCAGTATTTT.

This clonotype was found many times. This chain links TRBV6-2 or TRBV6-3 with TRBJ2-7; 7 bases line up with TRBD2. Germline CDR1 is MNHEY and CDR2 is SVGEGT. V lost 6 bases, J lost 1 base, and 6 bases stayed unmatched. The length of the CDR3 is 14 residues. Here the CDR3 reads CASRSSGESYEQYF. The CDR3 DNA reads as TGTGCCAGCAGATCGAGCGGGGAGTCCTACGAGCAGTACTTC.

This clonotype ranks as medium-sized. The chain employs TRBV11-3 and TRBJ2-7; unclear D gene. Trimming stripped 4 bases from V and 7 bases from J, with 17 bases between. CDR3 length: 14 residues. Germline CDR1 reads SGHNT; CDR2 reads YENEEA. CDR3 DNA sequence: TGTGCCAGCAGCTATGCCCATCGCCCGCGGGAGCAGTACTTC. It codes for CASSYAHRPREQYF.

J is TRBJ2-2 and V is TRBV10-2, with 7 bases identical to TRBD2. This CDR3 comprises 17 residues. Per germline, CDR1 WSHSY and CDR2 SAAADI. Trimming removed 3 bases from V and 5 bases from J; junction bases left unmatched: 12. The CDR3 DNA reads TGCGCCAGCAGTGATTTCGCTAGCGGCAGGAGGACCGGGGAGCTGTTTTTT. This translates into CASSDFASGRRTGELFF.

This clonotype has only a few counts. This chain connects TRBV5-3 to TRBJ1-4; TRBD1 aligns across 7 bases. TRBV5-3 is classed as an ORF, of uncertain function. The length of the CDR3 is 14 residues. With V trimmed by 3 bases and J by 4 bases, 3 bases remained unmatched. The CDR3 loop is CARSSGQINEKLFF. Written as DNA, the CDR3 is TGTGCCAGAAGCTCGGGACAGATTAATGAAAAACTGTTTTTT.

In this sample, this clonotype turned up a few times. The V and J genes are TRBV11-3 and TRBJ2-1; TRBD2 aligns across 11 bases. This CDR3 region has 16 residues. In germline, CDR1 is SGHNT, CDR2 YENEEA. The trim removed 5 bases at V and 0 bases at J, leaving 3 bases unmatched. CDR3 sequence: CASSPSGGSSYNEQFF. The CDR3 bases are TGTGCCAGCAGCCCTAGCGGGGGGAGCTCCTACAATGAGCAGTTCTTC.

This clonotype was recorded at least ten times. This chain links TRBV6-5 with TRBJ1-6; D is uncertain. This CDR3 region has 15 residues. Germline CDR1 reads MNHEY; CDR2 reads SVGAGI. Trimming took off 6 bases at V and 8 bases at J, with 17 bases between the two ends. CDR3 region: CASSPEWGADSPLHF. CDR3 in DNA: TGTGCCAGCAGCCCTGAGTGGGGAGCCGATTCACCCCTCCACTTT.

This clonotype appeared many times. CDR3 bases: TGTGCCACCAGCAGAGATAGCGGGGGGGCTTACAATGAGCAGTTCTTC. Translation: CATSRDSGGAYNEQFF. This chain connects TRBV15 to TRBJ2-1, with 11 bases identical to TRBD2. This CDR3 has 16 amino acids. V lost 0 bases, J lost 4 bases, and 2 bases stayed unmatched. The germline V gene encodes CDR1 LNHNV and CDR2 YYDKDF (reference sequence).

CDR3 sequence: CASADRDGIYGYTF. CDR3 bases: TGTGCCAGCGCGGACAGGGACGGTATCTATGGCTACACCTTC. The chain links TRBV6-6 to TRBJ1-2; 8 bases align to TRBD1. CDR3 length: 14 amino acids. V lost 8 bases, J lost 4 bases, and 9 bases stayed unmatched. Germline CDR1 and CDR2: MNHNY and SVGAGI (reference sequence).

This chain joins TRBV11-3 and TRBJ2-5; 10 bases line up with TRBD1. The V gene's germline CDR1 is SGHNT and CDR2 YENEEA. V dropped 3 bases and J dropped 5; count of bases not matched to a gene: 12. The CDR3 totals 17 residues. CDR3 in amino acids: CASSFGGQGFLGETQYF. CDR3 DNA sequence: TGTGCCAGCAGCTTTGGGGGACAGGGGTTCTTGGGGGAGACCCAGTACTTC. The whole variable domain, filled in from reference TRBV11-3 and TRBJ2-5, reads EAGVVQSPRYKIIEKKQPVAFWCNPISGHNTLYWYLQNLGQGPELLIRYENEEAVDDSQLPKDRFSAERLKGVDSTLKIQPAELGDSAVYLCASSFGGQGFLGETQYFGPGTRLLVL.

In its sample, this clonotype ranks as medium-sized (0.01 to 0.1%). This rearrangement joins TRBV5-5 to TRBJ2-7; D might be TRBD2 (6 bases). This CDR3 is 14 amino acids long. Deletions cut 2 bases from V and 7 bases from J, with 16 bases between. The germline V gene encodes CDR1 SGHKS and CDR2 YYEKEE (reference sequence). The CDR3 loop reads CASSFWRGVGEQYF. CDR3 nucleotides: TGTGCCAGCAGCTTTTGGCGGGGTGTGGGGGAGCAGTACTTC.

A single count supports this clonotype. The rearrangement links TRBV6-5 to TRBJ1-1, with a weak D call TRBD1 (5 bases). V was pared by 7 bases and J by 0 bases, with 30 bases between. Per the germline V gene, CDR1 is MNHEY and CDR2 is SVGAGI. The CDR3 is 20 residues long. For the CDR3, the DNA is TGTGCCAGCACCCGAGTTCAGGGCGGGGGGACGCATTCTGTGAACACTGAAGCTTTCTTT. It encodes CASTRVQGGGTHSVNTEAFF.

The DNA of the CDR3 is TGCAGTGCCCTCCGCGGGGCCAGCAATCAGCCCCAGCATTTT. Its translation is CSALRGASNQPQHF. This chain joins TRBV20-1 and TRBJ1-5, with a possible D match to TRBD1 (5 bases). Trimming left V 6 bases short and J 1 base short, with 13 bases between. This CDR3 spans 14 amino acids. In germline, CDR1 is DFQATT, CDR2 SNEGSKA (reference sequence).

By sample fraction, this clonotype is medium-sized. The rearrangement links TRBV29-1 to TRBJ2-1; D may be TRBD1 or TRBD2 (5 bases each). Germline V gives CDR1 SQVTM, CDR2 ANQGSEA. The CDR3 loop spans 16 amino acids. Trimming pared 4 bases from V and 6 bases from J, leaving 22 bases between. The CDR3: CSVVPPGAERFNEQFF. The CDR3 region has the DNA TGCAGCGTTGTGCCCCCCGGGGCGGAGAGGTTCAATGAGCAGTTCTTC.

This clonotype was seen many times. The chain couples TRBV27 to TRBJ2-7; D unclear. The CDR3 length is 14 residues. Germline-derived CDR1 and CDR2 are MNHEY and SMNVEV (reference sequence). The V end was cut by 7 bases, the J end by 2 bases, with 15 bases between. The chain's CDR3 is CASKKAGSPYEQYF. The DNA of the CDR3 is TGTGCCAGCAAAAAAGCAGGATCTCCCTACGAGCAGTACTTC.

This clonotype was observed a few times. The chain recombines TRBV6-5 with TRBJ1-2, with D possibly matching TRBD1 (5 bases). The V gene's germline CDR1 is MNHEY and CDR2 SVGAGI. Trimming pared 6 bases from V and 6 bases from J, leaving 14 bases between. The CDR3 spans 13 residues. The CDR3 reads CASRDQGRDGYTF. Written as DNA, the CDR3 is TGTGCCAGCAGAGACCAGGGCCGTGATGGCTACACCTTC.

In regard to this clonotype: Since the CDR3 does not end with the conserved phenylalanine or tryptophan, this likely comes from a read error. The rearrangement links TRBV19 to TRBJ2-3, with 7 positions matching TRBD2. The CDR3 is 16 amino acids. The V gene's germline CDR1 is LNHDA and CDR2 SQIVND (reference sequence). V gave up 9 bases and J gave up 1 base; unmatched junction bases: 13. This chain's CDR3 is CASSLLAGVGTDTQYI. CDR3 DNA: TGTGCCAGCAGCTTACTGGCGGGGGTTGGCACAGATACGCAGTATATT.